This T cell receptor beta chain was obtained from a study of chemoradiotherapy in HPV16-positive cancers. Study information: Candidate HPV-specific clones and shared TCR motifs came from two HPV16-positive patients. Study-wide findings and caveats: Only two HPV16-positive patients supplied the functional HPV-specificity definition. Candidate HPV-specific clones and E7-related TCR motifs grew in tumor during treatment.

Sequencing was performed with immunoSEQ multiplex PCR; in TCRdb, only in-frame clones are kept and a portion is missing. The sample holds about 14,000 clones, approximately 89% seen once. The CDR3 consists of 10 residues. Of note for this clone: Its antigen is currently unknown.

Over chemoradiotherapy, repertoires were sampled more than once. The sequence was obtained from a human donor with HPV-associated anogenital cancer. The rearrangement links TRBV21-1 to TRBJ2-7; the D call of TRBD2 is as the table states it, not checked on the DNA. TRBV21-1 is reported as a pseudogene. Sequencing was performed on tumor tissue, taken from a patient who underwent chemoradiotherapy. The CDR3 loop reads CASSKREQYF. The CDR3 DNA follows: TGTGCCAGCAGCAAACGCGAGCAGTACTTC.